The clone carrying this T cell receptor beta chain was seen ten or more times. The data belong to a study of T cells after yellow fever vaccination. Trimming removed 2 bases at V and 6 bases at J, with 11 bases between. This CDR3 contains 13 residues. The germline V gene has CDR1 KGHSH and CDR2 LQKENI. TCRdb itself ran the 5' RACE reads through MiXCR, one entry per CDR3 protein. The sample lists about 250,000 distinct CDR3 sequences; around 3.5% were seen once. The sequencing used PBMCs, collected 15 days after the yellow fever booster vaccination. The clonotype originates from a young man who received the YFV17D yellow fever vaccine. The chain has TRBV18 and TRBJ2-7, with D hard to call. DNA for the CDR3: TGTGCCAGCTCACCAGATCAAAGCAGCGAGCAGTACGTC. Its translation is CASSPDQSSEQYV.